One and the same sample provided the 15 T cell receptor beta chains below, sequenced in a study of CD8 T cells in Susac syndrome. A quantity of roughly 0.5 to 1 ug RNA underwent reverse transcription using random hexamers. MiXCR, run by TCRdb on the immunoSEQ multiplex PCR reads, gives a single entry per CDR3 protein. Here the sample spans some 150,000 distinct CDR3 sequences, 95% being singletons. Sequences were obtained from CD8+ T cells from PBMCs. All receptors derive from a human donor with multiple sclerosis.

This chain uses TRBV29-1 with TRBJ1-1; D not resolved. V dropped 8 bases and J dropped 1 base, with 17 bases sitting between them. Germline CDR1 and CDR2: SQVTM and ANQGSEA. CDR3 length: 14 residues. The CDR3 coding sequence is TGCAGCCCCGCGAGGTCCCATGGGAACACTGAAGCTTTCTTT. This encodes CSPARSHGNTEAFF.

The chain recombines TRBV12-3 or TRBV12-4 with TRBJ2-2; D remains ambiguous. There are 13 residues in the CDR3. V was clipped by 4 bases and J by 2 bases, with 5 bases between them. CDR3: CASSSVNTGELFF. CDR3 nucleotide sequence: TGTGCCAGCAGTTCGGTAAACACCGGGGAGCTGTTTTTT.

The gene calls are TRBV24-1 and TRBJ2-6; no definite D call. The germline V gene has CDR1 KGHDR and CDR2 SFDVKD. The ends were cut back, 0 bases at V and 0 bases at J, with 5 bases in the middle. The CDR3 contains 16 residues. CDR3 loop: CATSDLSSSGANVLTF. The CDR3 region has the DNA TGTGCCACCAGTGATTTGAGTTCCTCTGGGGCCAACGTCCTGACTTTC.

This clonotype occurred once. The CDR3: CASSASGLAQFF. As DNA, the CDR3 is TGTGCCAGCAGTGCCAGTGGTCTAGCGCAGTTCTTC. This chain links TRBV6-5 with TRBJ2-1; D may be TRBD2 (5 bases). This CDR3 contains 12 residues. V was clipped by 5 bases and J by 12 bases, with 14 bases between them. Germline CDR1 MNHEY, CDR2 SVGAGI.

This clonotype was counted once. This sequence joins TRBV30 and TRBJ2-7, with TRBD2 matching over 8 bases. J was trimmed by 2 bases and V by 1 base; bases with no gene match: 7. Germline CDR1 is GTSNPN and CDR2 is SVGIG (reference sequence). The CDR3 covers 15 residues. The CDR3: CAWSGSGTRPYEQYV. The CDR3 DNA follows: TGTGCCTGGAGTGGGAGCGGGACTAGACCCTACGAGCAGTACGTC.

J is TRBJ2-1 and V is TRBV27; 7 nucleotides align to TRBD2. Germline V lookup: CDR1 MNHEY, CDR2 SMNVEV (reference sequence). The CDR3 has 14 amino acids. V gave up 3 bases and J gave up 5 bases; unmatched junction bases: 4. CDR3 bases: TGTGCCAGCAGTTTGACTAGCATGAACAATGAGCAGTTCTTC. Amino acid sequence: CASSLTSMNNEQFF.

The rearrangement uses TRBV29-1 and TRBJ1-2, with TRBD1 identical over 9 bases. The CDR3 is made up of 14 amino acids. Germline lookup yields CDR1 SQVTM and CDR2 ANQGSEA. Losses at the gene ends were 7 bases for V and 4 bases for J; bases not matched to a gene: 10. CDR3 in DNA: TGCAGCGCGGATATAGGGACAGGGACCTATGGCTACACCTTC. This codes for CSADIGTGTYGYTF.

The V and J genes are TRBV20-1 and TRBJ2-2, with 7 bases aligning to TRBD1. The V gene's germline CDR1 is DFQATT and CDR2 SNEGSKA (reference sequence). Trimming cost V 1 base and J 5 bases; bases outside gene matches: 4. The CDR3 covers 14 residues. In DNA form, the CDR3 reads TGCAGTGCTAGAGCGACAGGGCGAACCGGGGAGCTGTTTTTT. Amino acid sequence: CSARATGRTGELFF.

This chain uses TRBV5-4 with TRBJ1-2; D not certain. Trimming left V 9 bases short and J 3 bases short, with 21 bases between. The length of the CDR3 is 15 residues. Germline assignment: CDR1 SGHNT and CDR2 YYREEE (reference sequence). The CDR3 loop is CATYYMEGLHYGYTF. The CDR3 DNA reads as TGTGCCACTTACTATATGGAGGGCCTCCACTATGGCTACACCTTC.

This clonotype came up once. This chain uses TRBV19 with TRBJ2-1; weak D call: TRBD2 (6 bases). Looked up from germline, CDR1 is LNHDA and CDR2 is SQIVND (reference sequence). The CDR3 is 12 residues long. Deletions cut 1 base from V and 10 bases from J, with 8 bases between. The CDR3, as DNA: TGTGCCAGTAGTATAGCGGAGGGGGAGCAGTTCTTC. Translation: CASSIAEGEQFF. Full variable domain (outside the CDR3, taken from reference TRBV19 and TRBJ2-1): DGGITQSPKYLFRKEGQNVTLSCEQNLNHDAMYWYRQDPGQGLRLIYYSQIVNDFQKGDIAEGYSVSREKKESFPLTVTSAQKNPTAFYLCASSIAEGEQFFGPGTRLTVL.

The CDR3 is CATRETGKGEKLFF. Here the CDR3 DNA reads TGTGCCACCAGAGAAACAGGGAAAGGGGAAAAACTGTTTTTT. The chain employs TRBV15 and TRBJ1-4; D might be TRBD1 (6 bases). The CDR3 totals 14 residues. V was clipped by 6 bases and J by 8 bases, with 16 bases between them. CDR1 LNHNV and CDR2 YYDKDF come from the germline V gene (reference sequence).

The gene calls are TRBV27 and TRBJ2-7, with D unresolved. The germline V gene encodes CDR1 MNHEY and CDR2 SMNVEV (reference sequence). Between the trimmed V and J ends, which lost 4 bases and 0 bases, there was a span of 7 bases. This CDR3 comprises 13 residues. The chain's CDR3 is CASSSSGSYEQYV. The CDR3, as DNA: TGTGCCAGCAGTTCCTCGGGCTCCTACGAGCAGTACGTC.

The chain carries TRBV15 and TRBJ1-5; D gene ambiguous. The germline CDR1 and CDR2 sequences are LNHNV and YYDKDF (reference sequence). This CDR3 is 14 amino acids long. Deletions cut 0 bases from V and 5 bases from J, with 8 bases between. The CDR3, as DNA: TGTGCCACCAGCAGAGATCAGGCAGATCAGCCCCAGCATTTT. It specifies CATSRDQADQPQHF.

The rearrangement joins TRBV29-1 to TRBJ2-1; 9 bases fit TRBD2. V trimming: 3 bases; J trimming: 4 bases; junction bases outside the gene matches: 7. Per the germline V gene, CDR1 is SQVTM and CDR2 is ANQGSEA. CDR3 length: 15 amino acids. The CDR3 sequence: CSVEGRGGAYNEQFF. The CDR3 DNA sequence: TGCAGCGTTGAGGGTCGCGGGGGGGCATACAATGAGCAGTTCTTC.

The chain combines TRBV7-9 with TRBJ1-1, with unresolved D. Trimming stripped 4 bases from V and 7 bases from J, with 16 bases between. Per germline, CDR1 SEHNR and CDR2 FQNEAQ (reference sequence). The CDR3 is 14 amino acids. Here the CDR3 reads CASSWSGNGDEAFF. The CDR3 coding sequence is TGTGCCAGCAGCTGGTCGGGTAATGGAGATGAAGCTTTCTTT.